Listed below are T cell receptor beta chains from one sample, sequenced in a study of early T cells in non-severe SARS-CoV-2 infection. TCRdb called the 5' RACE reads again in MiXCR, with one record for every CDR3 protein. The sample has 65,000 to 95,000 distinct CDR3 sequences, roughly 12% seen once. The material was whole blood, obtained at baseline. These receptors all come from an adult who was a healthcare worker with PCR-confirmed SARS-CoV-2 infection or an uninfected control (not recorded which). The donor label of this sample is uncertain. Each CDR3 is given without its conserved first and last residue.

V,J,CDR3
TRBV11-3,TRBJ2-2,ASSRGAYGELF
TRBV6-2/TRBV6-3,TRBJ2-1,ASSYSKREGAYNEQF
TRBV19,TRBJ1-2,ASSITGAVFNYGYT
TRBV7-8,TRBJ2-7,ASLGPRGKY
TRBV4-3,TRBJ2-7,ASSYTGESYEQY
TRBV19,TRBJ1-4,ASNLGQLNEKLF
TRBV25-1,TRBJ2-7,ATAPQGVLYEQY
TRBV4-1,TRBJ1-1,ASSHPMDRNTEAF
TRBV6-2/TRBV6-3,TRBJ2-7,ASSYSGEQY
TRBV20-1,TRBJ2-1,SANGRAAEQF
TRBV29-1,TRBJ1-1,SAPLKGGMTEAF
TRBV18,TRBJ2-7,ASSPPRTSGPYEQY
TRBV5-6,TRBJ2-5,ASSLSSETQY
TRBV5-6,TRBJ2-1,ASSPGATSYNEQF
TRBV3-1,TRBJ2-3,ASRPGRGGQDTQY
TRBV2,TRBJ2-2,ASPARTGELF
TRBV9,TRBJ2-3,ASSVGAAVSGDTQY
TRBV4-2,TRBJ2-1,ASSQSEGGPSPNEQF
TRBV7-2,TRBJ1-3,ASSPARTGLSSGNTIY
TRBV20-1,TRBJ2-1,SANPAGRSYNEQF
TRBV7-2,TRBJ1-2,ASSFDLQNGYT
TRBV11-2,TRBJ2-5,ASRTFRTFTSWGIPGETQY
TRBV27,TRBJ1-6,ASSFGGSYSPLH